The 25 T cell receptor beta chains below all came from one sample that was sequenced in a study of blood T cell repertoires in COVID-19. The table came from immunoSEQ multiplex PCR; TCRdb's copy has only in-frame clones and leaves some out. The sample yields about 98,000 clones, 82% seen once. The specimen sequenced was peripheral blood. The receptors derive from a man between 65 and 85 years old with active or convalescent COVID-19.

The rearrangement links TRBV5-6 to TRBJ1-5; D is possibly TRBD1 (5 bases). The CDR3 extends over 15 amino acids. Trimming pared 2 bases from V and 1 base from J, leaving 10 bases between. Germline CDR1 reads SGHDT; CDR2 reads YYEEEE. CDR3 residues: CASSFGAWSNQPQHF. DNA of the CDR3: TGTGCCAGCAGCTTTGGGGCGTGGAGCAATCAGCCCCAGCATTTT. The complete variable domain, with remaining parts taken from reference TRBV5-6 and TRBJ1-5, reads DAGVTQSPTHLIKTRGQQVTLRCSPKSGHDTVSWYQQALGQGPQFIFQYYEEEERQRGNFPDRFSGHQFPNYSSELNVNALLLGDSALYLCASSFGAWSNQPQHFGDGTRLSIL.

The CDR3 protein is CASSARLAGGRETQYF. The CDR3 nucleotides are TGTGCCAGCAGTGCCCGACTAGCGGGGGGGCGAGAGACCCAGTACTTC. The rearrangement uses TRBV27 and TRBJ2-5; 14 nucleotides line up with TRBD2. CDR3 length: 16 amino acids. CDR1 and CDR2 from the germline V gene are MNHEY and SMNVEV (reference sequence). Trimming cost V 5 bases and J 4 bases; bases outside gene matches: 6.

V and J are TRBV10-2 and TRBJ2-2; 14 bases match TRBD2. V shed 0 bases, J shed 6 bases, and the junction held 9 bases outside the gene matches. The CDR3 runs to 19 residues. Germline V CDR1 and CDR2: WSHSY, SAAADI. The CDR3 region is CASSESGTSGGEVAGELFF. As DNA, the CDR3 is TGCGCCAGCAGTGAGTCCGGGACTAGCGGGGGTGAGGTGGCCGGGGAGCTGTTTTTT.

The V call is TRBV9, the J call TRBJ2-3; D is possibly TRBD2 (7 bases). Trimming took 4 bases from V and 3 from J, leaving 18 bases between them. The CDR3 is made up of 16 amino acids. In germline, CDR1 is SGDLS, CDR2 YYNGEE. CDR3 sequence reads: CASSPPWGGGTDTQYF. The CDR3, as DNA: TGTGCCAGCAGCCCCCCGTGGGGGGGCGGGACAGATACGCAGTATTTT.

The chain employs TRBV29-1 and TRBJ2-5; 7 bases line up with TRBD2. The germline CDR1 and CDR2 sequences are SQVTM and ANQGSEA. The ends lost 3 bases at V and 2 bases at J; junction bases unmatched: 9. This CDR3 is 15 amino acids long. In DNA, the CDR3 is TGCAGCGTTGATTTGGCGGGGGTACCTCAAGAGACCCAGTACTTC. Translation: CSVDLAGVPQETQYF.

The chain recombines TRBV30 with TRBJ2-1; D is perhaps TRBD2 (6 bases). This CDR3 region has 14 residues. Per the germline V gene, CDR1 is GTSNPN and CDR2 is SVGIG (reference sequence). V shed 2 bases and J shed 3 bases, with 11 bases lying between them. The CDR3 coding sequence is TGTGCCTGGAGTAAGACTAGAAACTACAATGAGCAGTTCTTC. Translation: CAWSKTRNYNEQFF.

This chain uses TRBV19 with TRBJ2-3, with 7 nucleotides matching TRBD2. The CDR3 has 15 amino acids. V was pared by 5 bases and J by 6 bases, with 11 bases of the junction left unmatched. Germline CDR1 is LNHDA and CDR2 is SQIVND (reference sequence). CDR3 region: CASSWGGNAEDTQYF. Here the CDR3 DNA reads TGTGCCAGTAGTTGGGGGGGAAACGCCGAGGATACGCAGTATTTT.

In this sample, this clone turned up a few times. J is TRBJ1-1 and V is TRBV12-3 or TRBV12-4; D uncertain. The V and J ends lost 6 bases and 1 base respectively, with 9 bases between them. The CDR3 runs to 13 residues. CDR3 region: CASRSMRNTEAFF. The CDR3 DNA reads TGTGCCAGCAGGTCGATGAGGAACACTGAAGCTTTCTTT.

The chain is built from TRBV7-6 and TRBJ2-7; 7 bases map to TRBD2. Losses at the gene ends were 4 bases for V and 2 bases for J; bases not matched to a gene: 8. Germline CDR1 SGHVS, CDR2 FNYEAQ. There are 15 residues in the CDR3. The CDR3 reads CASSSWTGGPYEQYF. For the CDR3, the DNA is TGTGCCAGCAGCTCCTGGACGGGGGGACCCTACGAGCAGTACTTC.

This clone showed up just a few times. The rearrangement uses TRBV6-5 and TRBJ1-5; D is undetermined. The CDR3 runs 14 residues. Germline lookup yields CDR1 MNHEY and CDR2 SVGAGI. V was cut by 6 bases and J by 1 base, with 10 bases left in between. The CDR3 protein is CASSHSESNQPQHF. CDR3 nucleotides: TGTGCCAGCAGCCACAGTGAGAGCAATCAGCCCCAGCATTTT.

This chain links TRBV4-1 with TRBJ2-2; 8 bases agree with TRBD2. Germline trimming cut 0 bases from V and 4 bases from J; bases unmatched to any gene: 7. The CDR3 runs 17 residues. The V gene's germline CDR1 is MGHRA and CDR2 YSYEKL. The CDR3 here is CASSQDNSGVSTGELFF. The CDR3 coding sequence is TGCGCCAGCAGCCAAGATAATAGCGGGGTCTCCACCGGGGAGCTGTTTTTT.

This clone was recorded a few times. The rearrangement joins TRBV27 to TRBJ2-1; TRBD2 agrees at 7 bases. CDR3 length: 15 residues. J was trimmed by 2 bases and V by 3 bases; bases with no gene match: 4. Germline CDR1 reads MNHEY; CDR2 reads SMNVEV (reference sequence). CDR3 region: CASSLRAGAYNEQFF. CDR3 bases: TGTGCCAGCAGTTTGAGGGCGGGGGCCTACAATGAGCAGTTCTTC.

This chain connects TRBV25-1 to TRBJ2-5; 10 nucleotides align to TRBD1. V shed 5 bases and J 3 bases; nucleotides not matched to a gene: 6. CDR1 MGHDK and CDR2 SYGVNS come from the germline V gene. This CDR3 is 15 amino acids long. The CDR3 reads CASSPAGTGEETQYF. The CDR3 DNA reads as TGTGCCAGCAGTCCCGCCGGGACAGGGGAAGAGACCCAGTACTTC.

The chain couples TRBV6-6 to TRBJ2-3; perhaps TRBD1 as D (6 bases). V lost 7 bases to trimming and J lost 1 base, with 6 bases between them. This CDR3 is 12 amino acids long. The germline V gene encodes CDR1 MNHNY and CDR2 SVGAGI (reference sequence). The CDR3 bases are TGTGCCAGCAAGGGGGGCACAGATACGCAGTATTTT. Translating gives CASKGGTDTQYF.

The V call is TRBV7-9, the J call TRBJ2-3; 14 bases are a match to TRBD2. Germline V lookup: CDR1 SEHNR, CDR2 FQNEAQ (reference sequence). V shed 5 bases and J 3 bases; nucleotides not matched to a gene: 4. The CDR3 covers 16 residues. CDR3 sequence: CASSPWTSGGTDTQYF. CDR3 coding DNA: TGTGCCAGCAGCCCCTGGACTAGCGGGGGGACAGATACGCAGTATTTT.

V is TRBV20-1 and J is TRBJ2-5; D call uncertain. V lost 3 bases and J 1 base, leaving 3 bases between the germline ends. The CDR3 has 11 residues. Germline CDR1 reads DFQATT; CDR2 reads SNEGSKA (reference sequence). CDR3 loop: CSASSQETQYF. In DNA form, the CDR3 reads TGCAGTGCTAGCTCCCAAGAGACCCAGTACTTC.

The chain has TRBV27 and TRBJ1-1; D may be TRBD1 (5 bases). V lost 7 bases to trimming and J lost 4 bases, with 19 bases between them. This CDR3 spans 15 amino acids. Germline V gene lookup returns CDR1 MNHEY and CDR2 SMNVEV (reference sequence). The CDR3 DNA reads TGTGCCAGCATCCCACCCGGACATCTGGGCACTGAAGCTTTCTTT. It encodes CASIPPGHLGTEAFF.

The rearrangement joins TRBV11-2 to TRBJ2-6, with D uncertain. Deletions cut 7 bases from V and 4 bases from J, with 8 bases between. CDR3 length: 13 amino acids. Germline-derived CDR1 and CDR2 are SGHAT and FQNNGV. CDR3 amino acids: CASTLYGANVLTF. In nucleotides, the CDR3 is TGTGCCAGCACCCTATACGGGGCCAACGTCCTGACTTTC. Complete variable domain (other parts from reference TRBV11-2 and TRBJ2-6): EAGVAQSPRYKIIEKRQSVAFWCNPISGHATLYWYQQILGQGPKLLIQFQNNGVVDDSQLPKDRFSAERLKGVDSTLKIQPAKLEDSAVYLCASTLYGANVLTFGAGSRLTVL.

As to this clone: Other nucleotide sequences in the sample specify the same CDR3. This sequence joins TRBV14 and TRBJ1-4; D is perhaps TRBD1 (5 bases). Germline assignment: CDR1 SGHDN and CDR2 FVKESK. The CDR3 contains 16 residues. V lost 2 bases to trimming and J lost 2 bases, with 12 bases between them. The CDR3 reads CASSQSGGATNEKLFF. CDR3 bases: TGTGCCAGCAGCCAATCAGGCGGGGCGACTAATGAAAAACTGTTTTTT.

This clone was observed a handful of times. The CDR3 DNA reads as TGTGCCAGCAGCTTAGCCTCCGGAAACACCATATATTTT. Amino acids: CASSLASGNTIYF. The chain recombines TRBV7-2 with TRBJ1-3; D gene unclear. V was pared by 0 bases and J by 4 bases, with 4 bases between. The CDR3 has 13 residues. Germline loops: CDR1 SGHTA, CDR2 FQGNSA.

The chain combines TRBV3-1 (or the pseudogene TRBV3-2) with TRBJ2-1; 12 positions match TRBD2. This CDR3 comprises 16 residues. Per the germline V gene, CDR1 is LGHDT and CDR2 is YNNKEL (reference sequence). After removal of 3 bases from V and 4 bases from J, the junction contained 4 bases not matched to a gene. The CDR3 nucleotides read TGTGCCAGCAGCCACCGACTAGCGGGGGCGTACAATGAGCAGTTCTTC. Translation: CASSHRLAGAYNEQFF.

V and J are TRBV5-4 and TRBJ2-5; 9 bases fit TRBD2. Germline V lookup: CDR1 SGHNT, CDR2 YYREEE (reference sequence). Unmatched junction bases numbered 3, after V lost 1 base and J lost 2 bases. The CDR3 has 15 amino acids. This CDR3 reads CASSLKTSGQETQYF. CDR3 sequence (DNA): TGTGCCAGCAGCTTGAAGACTAGCGGACAAGAGACCCAGTACTTC.

In this sample, this clone turned up once. V is TRBV5-1 and J is TRBJ2-1; TRBD2 matches at 7 bases. The CDR3 contains 13 residues. The germline CDR1 and CDR2 sequences are SGHRS and YFSETQ. J gave up 9 bases and V 0 bases, and 3 bases lay outside the gene matches. The DNA for the CDR3 is TGCGCCAGCAGCTTGGAGTGGGGGGGTGAGCAGTTCTTC. Protein sequence: CASSLEWGGEQFF.

The rearrangement uses TRBV6-5 and TRBJ1-1; the match to TRBD1 covers 9 bases. This CDR3 spans 13 amino acids. Germline CDR1 and CDR2: MNHEY and SVGAGI. Germline trimming cut 7 bases from V and 6 bases from J; bases unmatched to any gene: 6. The CDR3 coding sequence is TGTGCCAGCACCGGACAGGGGATCGCTGAAGCTTTCTTT. This gives the protein CASTGQGIAEAFF.

The chain uses TRBV3-1 (or the pseudogene TRBV3-2) and TRBJ1-3, with no clear D. This CDR3 is 15 amino acids long. Trimming stripped 4 bases from V and 0 bases from J, with 10 bases between. Germline CDR1 reads LGHDT; CDR2 reads YNNKEL (reference sequence). CDR3 nucleotide sequence: TGTGCCAGCAGCCTCCGCCGGGGCTCTGGAAACACCATATATTTT. Translation: CASSLRRGSGNTIYF.